Shown below are 17 T cell receptor beta chains from a single sample sequenced in a study of T cells in narcolepsy. Generated by immunoSEQ multiplex PCR, the TCRdb table keeps only in-frame clones and is missing some. The table lists 20,000 to 25,000 clones, about 80% of them singletons. Sequenced input: memory (CD45RA-) CD4+ T cells from blood. These receptors came from a human donor in good health.

The chain has TRBV5-8 and TRBJ2-7; 8 bases are a match to TRBD1. V was clipped by 2 bases and J by 6 bases; unmatched bases: 4. Germline CDR1 reads SGHTS; CDR2 reads YDEGEE. This CDR3 region has 13 residues. The CDR3 bases are TGTGCCAGCAGCTTAGGGACAGGTCGCGAGCAGTACTTC. Its translation is CASSLGTGREQYF. Full variable domain (remainder filled in from reference TRBV5-8 and TRBJ2-7): EAGVTQSPTHLIKTRGQQATLRCSPISGHTSVYWYQQALGLGLQFLLWYDEGEERNRGNFPPRFSGRQFPNYSSELNVNALELEDSALYLCASSLGTGREQYFGPGTRLTVT.

The chain joins TRBV7-2 to TRBJ1-2, with 11 bases aligning to TRBD1. Germline V gene lookup returns CDR1 SGHTA and CDR2 FQGNSA. The CDR3 has 14 amino acids. The trim removed 6 bases at V and 12 bases at J, leaving 12 bases unmatched. CDR3 loop: CASSQAGTGGFHTF. CDR3 DNA: TGTGCCAGCAGTCAGGCCGGGACAGGGGGATTCCACACCTTC.

This sequence joins TRBV4-1 and TRBJ1-2; 7 bases match TRBD1. Germline assignment: CDR1 MGHRA and CDR2 YSYEKL. J gave up 6 bases and V 0 bases, and 7 bases lay outside the gene matches. This CDR3 contains 15 residues. The CDR3 sequence is CASSQDQTGLHGYTF. CDR3 bases: TGCGCCAGCAGCCAAGATCAGACAGGGCTCCATGGCTACACCTTC.

The rearrangement links TRBV6-1 to TRBJ2-5; possibly TRBD1 for D (6 bases). The end of the DNA aligns better with TRBJ2-7, so the J call may be wrong. Looked up from germline, CDR1 is MNHNS and CDR2 is SASEGT. The CDR3 has 15 amino acids. CDR3 sequence (DNA): TGTGCCAGCAGTGTACAGGGCGTAGTTCCCTACGAGCAGTACTTC. It encodes CASSVQGVVPYEQYF.

The V and J genes are TRBV6-1 and TRBJ1-5; D remains ambiguous. Germline CDR1 and CDR2: MNHNS and SASEGT. This CDR3 is built from 14 residues. V gave up 9 bases and J gave up 0 bases, with 12 bases separating them. This CDR3 is CASCLRYSNQPQHF. The CDR3 DNA reads as TGTGCCAGTTGTTTGAGGTATAGCAATCAGCCCCAGCATTTT.

The chain uses TRBV2 and TRBJ2-7; 11 nucleotides match TRBD1. The germline V gene has CDR1 SNHLY and CDR2 FYNNEI. The CDR3 spans 15 residues. V was clipped by 1 base and J by 4 bases; unmatched bases: 3. CDR3 protein: CASSEGDRGIYEQYF. In DNA, the CDR3 is TGTGCCAGCAGTGAAGGGGACAGGGGGATATACGAGCAGTACTTC.

The rearrangement links TRBV15 to TRBJ2-5; no definite D call. V was pared by 0 bases and J by 5 bases, with 10 bases between. The CDR3 is 14 amino acids. Germline lookup yields CDR1 LNHNV and CDR2 YYDKDF (reference sequence). This CDR3 reads CATSREQTSETQYF. The CDR3 nucleotides read TGTGCCACCAGCAGAGAACAGACCTCGGAGACCCAGTACTTC. Together with reference TRBV15 and TRBJ2-5, the CDR3 gives the full variable domain: DAMVIQNPRYQVTQFGKPVTLSCSQTLNHNVMYWYQQKSSQAPKLLFHYYDKDFNNEADTPDNFQSRRPNTSFCFLDIRSPGLGDTAMYLCATSREQTSETQYFGPGTRLLVL.

This clone showed up just once. The chain links TRBV12-5 to TRBJ2-6, with 9 positions matching TRBD1. V gave up 5 bases and J gave up 0 bases; unmatched junction bases: 8. The CDR3 consists of 18 residues. Germline assignment: CDR1 LGHNT and CDR2 FRNRAP. The CDR3 spells CASGTRDRAYSGANVLTF. DNA for the CDR3: TGTGCTAGTGGTACTCGGGACAGGGCTTACTCTGGGGCCAACGTCCTGACTTTC.

The chain uses TRBV4-3 and TRBJ2-7; D call uncertain. The length of the CDR3 is 14 residues. Germline values: CDR1 LGHNA, CDR2 YSLEER. Trimming pared 4 bases from V and 0 bases from J, leaving 10 bases between. The CDR3 sequence is CASSPRTHSYEQYF. The CDR3 region has the DNA TGCGCCAGCAGCCCTCGGACCCACTCCTACGAGCAGTACTTC.

V is TRBV5-5 and J is TRBJ2-7; 7 positions agree with TRBD1. V lost 6 bases to trimming and J lost 2 bases; unmatched junction nucleotides: 11. The CDR3 is 15 residues long. CDR1 and CDR2 (germline): SGHKS, YYEKEE (reference sequence). CDR3 sequence: CASMKGVRGTYEQYF. CDR3 DNA sequence: TGTGCCAGCATGAAAGGGGTCAGGGGGACCTACGAGCAGTACTTC.

The chain couples TRBV11-2 to TRBJ2-2; 7 bases fit TRBD1. Germline trimming cut 7 bases from V and 4 bases from J; bases unmatched to any gene: 15. CDR1 and CDR2 (germline): SGHAT, FQNNGV. The CDR3 contains 17 residues. DNA for the CDR3: TGTGCCAGCACCCGCACCGCAGCAGGGGGAGTCACCGGGGAGCTGTTTTTT. This codes for CASTRTAAGGVTGELFF.

The V and J genes are TRBV13 and TRBJ2-5; D gene ambiguous. Between the trimmed V and J ends, which lost 0 bases and 4 bases, there was a span of 3 bases. The CDR3 has 12 amino acids. Per the germline V gene, CDR1 is PRHDT and CDR2 is FYEKMQ (reference sequence). CDR3 amino acids: CASSLGRETQYF. The CDR3, as DNA: TGTGCCAGCAGCTTAGGGCGAGAGACCCAGTACTTC.

The chain combines TRBV7-8 with TRBJ2-7, with 8 bases lining up with TRBD1. The CDR3 contains 15 residues. CDR1 and CDR2 from the germline V gene are SGHVS and FQNEAQ. J gave up 3 bases and V 2 bases, and 6 bases lay outside the gene matches. Here the CDR3 DNA reads TGTGCCAGCAGCTTACCCCCCGGACAGGGCTACGAGCAGTACTTC. This encodes CASSLPPGQGYEQYF. The full variable domain, with the rest looked up from reference TRBV7-8 and TRBJ2-7, is GAGVSQSPRYKVAKRGQDVALRCDPISGHVSLFWYQQALGQGPEFLTYFQNEAQLDKSGLPSDRFFAERPEGSVSTLKIQRTQQEDSAVYLCASSLPPGQGYEQYFGPGTRLTVT.

This chain joins TRBV5-5 and TRBJ1-1; 7 nucleotides align to TRBD1. Germline V CDR1 and CDR2: SGHKS, YYEKEE (reference sequence). The junction had 6 bases not matched to a gene; V was cut back by 2 bases and J by 5 bases. This CDR3 has 14 residues. The CDR3 sequence: CASSFDRVFTEAFF. The CDR3 coding sequence is TGTGCCAGCAGCTTTGACAGGGTGTTTACTGAAGCTTTCTTT.

This chain links TRBV29-1 with TRBJ1-2, with 9 bases aligning to TRBD1. Germline V gene lookup returns CDR1 SQVTM and CDR2 ANQGSEA. CDR3 length: 14 residues. V was pared by 4 bases and J by 4 bases, with 7 bases of the junction left unmatched. The CDR3 loop is CSVGDRDSTYGYTF. The CDR3 DNA reads TGCAGCGTTGGGGACAGGGATTCGACCTATGGCTACACCTTC.

V is TRBV9 and J is TRBJ1-2; 8 bases are shared with TRBD1. J gave up 2 bases and V 4 bases, and 7 bases lay outside the gene matches. The CDR3 spans 15 residues. CDR1 is SGDLS and CDR2 is YYNGEE in the germline V gene. CDR3 sequence (DNA): TGTGCCAGCAGCACCACAGGGGGTGCAAACTATGGCTACACCTTC. This encodes CASSTTGGANYGYTF.

Only a few counts were recorded for this clone. This rearrangement joins TRBV5-6 to TRBJ1-2; 7 nucleotides agree with TRBD1. With 1 base clipped from V and 5 bases from J, the junction kept 2 bases outside the gene matches. CDR1 is SGHDT and CDR2 is YYEEEE in the germline V gene. The CDR3 spans 13 residues. CDR3 nucleotides: TGTGCCAGCAGCTTGACAGGGGCATATGGCTACACCTTC. Its translation: CASSLTGAYGYTF.